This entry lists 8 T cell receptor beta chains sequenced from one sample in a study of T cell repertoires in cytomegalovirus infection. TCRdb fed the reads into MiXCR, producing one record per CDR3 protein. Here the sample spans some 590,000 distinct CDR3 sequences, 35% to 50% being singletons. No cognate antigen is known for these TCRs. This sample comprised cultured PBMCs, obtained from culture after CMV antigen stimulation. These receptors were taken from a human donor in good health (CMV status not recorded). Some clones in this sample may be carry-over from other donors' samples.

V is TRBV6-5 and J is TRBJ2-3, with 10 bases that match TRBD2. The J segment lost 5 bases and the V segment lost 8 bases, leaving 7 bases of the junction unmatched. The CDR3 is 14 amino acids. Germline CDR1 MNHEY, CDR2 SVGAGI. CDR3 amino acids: CASGTSAKLDTQYF. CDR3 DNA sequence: TGTGCCAGCGGGACTAGCGCAAAACTAGATACGCAGTATTTT.

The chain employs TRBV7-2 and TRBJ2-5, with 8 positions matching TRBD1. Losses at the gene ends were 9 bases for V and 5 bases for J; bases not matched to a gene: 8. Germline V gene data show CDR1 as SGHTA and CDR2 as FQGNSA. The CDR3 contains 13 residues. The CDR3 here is CASSGQAQETQYF. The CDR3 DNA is TGTGCCAGTTCGGGACAGGCCCAGGAGACCCAGTACTTC.

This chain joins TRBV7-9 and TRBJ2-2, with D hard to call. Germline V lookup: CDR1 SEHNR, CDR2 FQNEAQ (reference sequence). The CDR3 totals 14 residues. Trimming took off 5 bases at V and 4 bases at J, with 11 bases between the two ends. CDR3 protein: CASSPPRTTGELFF. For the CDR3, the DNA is TGTGCCAGCAGCCCCCCAAGGACCACCGGGGAGCTGTTTTTT.

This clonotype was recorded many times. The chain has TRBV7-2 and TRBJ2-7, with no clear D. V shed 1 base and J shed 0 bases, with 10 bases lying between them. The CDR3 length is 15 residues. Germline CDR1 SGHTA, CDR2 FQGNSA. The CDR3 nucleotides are TGTGCCAGCAGCTTAGATGCGGCCGGCTCCTACGAGCAGTACTTC. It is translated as CASSLDAAGSYEQYF.

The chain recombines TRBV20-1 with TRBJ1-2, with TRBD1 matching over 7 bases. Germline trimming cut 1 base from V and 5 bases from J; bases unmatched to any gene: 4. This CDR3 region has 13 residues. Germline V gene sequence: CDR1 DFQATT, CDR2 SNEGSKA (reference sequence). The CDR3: CSARVGGAYGYTF. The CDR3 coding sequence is TGCAGTGCTAGAGTAGGGGGCGCGTATGGCTACACCTTC.

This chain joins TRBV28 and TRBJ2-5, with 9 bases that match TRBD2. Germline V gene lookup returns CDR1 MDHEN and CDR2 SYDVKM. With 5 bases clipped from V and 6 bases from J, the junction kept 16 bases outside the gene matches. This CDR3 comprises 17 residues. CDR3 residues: CASSPILRAGGTKTQYF. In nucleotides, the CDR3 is TGTGCCAGCAGTCCCATACTCCGAGCGGGGGGTACAAAGACCCAGTACTTC.

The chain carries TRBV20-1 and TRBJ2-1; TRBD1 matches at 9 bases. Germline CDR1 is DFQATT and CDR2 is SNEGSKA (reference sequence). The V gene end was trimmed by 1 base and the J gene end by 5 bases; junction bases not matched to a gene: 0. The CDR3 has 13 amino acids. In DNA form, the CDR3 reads TGCAGTGCTAGAGGGGACAGGGACAATGAGCAGTTCTTC. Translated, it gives CSARGDRDNEQFF.

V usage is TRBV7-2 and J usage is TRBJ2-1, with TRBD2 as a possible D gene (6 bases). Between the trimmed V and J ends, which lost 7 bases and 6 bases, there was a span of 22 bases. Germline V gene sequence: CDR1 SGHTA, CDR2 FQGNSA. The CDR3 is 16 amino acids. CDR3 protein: CASTGEGGIIGNEQFF. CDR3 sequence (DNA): TGTGCCAGCACCGGGGAAGGCGGGATTATCGGCAATGAGCAGTTCTTC.